This TCR beta chain was identified in a study of cytomegalovirus exposure and HLA in healthy donors (dated by TCRdb to 2016 to 2017). Background for the entire study: A later analysis indicated that the 130 or so validation repertoires were generated on the platform also employed for the 666 repertoires of the first cohort. The aim of the study was to test whether cataloging public T cell receptors could identify signatures of past pathogen exposure. Besides the first cohort of under 700 subjects, a separate validation cohort made up of around 120 different subjects was used. To predict cytomegalovirus infection status, the study brought together high-throughput TCR immunosequencing, statistical association of individual TCRs with disease status, and machine learning. The paper's findings and limits, for the study overall: It was suggested by the authors that the approach could potentially be generalized to other disease states and immunological phenotypes. While some public TCRs were present in many individuals, most TCR sequences turned up only very rarely across donors. The classifier was reported to diagnose cytomegalovirus status with high specificity and sensitivity in both the original and validation cohorts. All 110 or so repertoires were used to score co-occurrence in the validation cohort in a later analysis, because that analysis had no HLA typing for the cohort. In vitro tests confirmed that a few of the cytomegalovirus-associated TCR beta chains recognize cytomegalovirus antigens. The study gave a list of 150 to 200 TCR beta chains associated with cytomegalovirus. In a later analysis, TCRs clustered in the first cohort were found to also tend to co-occur in the roughly 120 validation repertoires, with 90% to 95% of cluster scores above 0.

With respect to this clone: Its antigen remains undetermined. There are no base qualities to consult, and no much larger clone falls within one base.

The donors were included in the validation cohort of roughly 130 subjects, a group kept apart from the roughly 670-subject first cohort. The library was produced with the immunoSEQ multiplex PCR assay. The paper's processing steps were these. A statistical classification framework was developed to diagnose cytomegalovirus status using the catalog of TCR beta chain sequences. TCRdb re-hosts the immuneACCESS table, in-frame sequences only. Its copies lack some clones; in the studies checked, an unresolved V gene accounts for under half of them, and the cause for the rest is not known. D and trimming come from the DNA, and the V and J calls and clone size come from that table. Across this sample there are fewer than 70,000 clones, with approximately 92% seen only once. The ten largest make up about 3% of the sample. V loses 1 base at its end and J loses 2 bases; junction bases beyond the gene matches: 11. The germline V gene encodes CDR1 SGDLS and CDR2 YYNGEE. Counted from cysteine to phenylalanine, this CDR3 has 19 amino acids. The sequence is cut down to CDR3 DNA, 57 bases in frame from base 1.

The origin of this receptor is a man aged 18 to 29 in good health and CMV-seronegative. This sequence uses TRBV9 and TRBJ2-3; TRBD2 fits 12 bases in the junction. The material sequenced was PBMCs. CDR3 region: CASSVSLAGGGLYTDTQYF. The DNA sequence is as follows: TGTGCCAGCAGCGTATCACTAGCGGGAGGAGGATTATACACAGATACGCAGTATTTT.